This T cell receptor beta chain came from a study of OX40 agonist ivuxolimab in advanced cancers. Across the whole study: Treatment received earlier with anti-PD-1, anti-PD-L1 or anti-CTLA-4 agents was allowed, and over 30% had some.

Measured with immunoSEQ multiplex PCR; TCRdb has only the in-frame clones, and not every one. The table shows some 77,000 clones, with about 86% occurring only once. This material consisted of CD4+ or CD8+ T cells sorted from blood, taken in a trial of the OX40 agonist ivuxolimab. This clonotype was obtained from an adult with an advanced solid tumor such as melanoma, head and neck, liver or kidney cancer.

The CDR3 DNA sequence: TGTGCCAGCAGTGAAAAAACGGGGGCCAGCACAGATACGCAGTATTTT. It codes for CASSEKTGASTDTQYF. The chain joins TRBV2 to TRBJ2-3; D assignment may be TRBD1 or TRBD2 (6 bases each). There are 16 residues in the CDR3. The V end lost 2 bases, the J end lost 0 bases, and 12 bases lay between the germline ends. CDR1 is SNHLY and CDR2 is FYNNEI in the germline V gene.